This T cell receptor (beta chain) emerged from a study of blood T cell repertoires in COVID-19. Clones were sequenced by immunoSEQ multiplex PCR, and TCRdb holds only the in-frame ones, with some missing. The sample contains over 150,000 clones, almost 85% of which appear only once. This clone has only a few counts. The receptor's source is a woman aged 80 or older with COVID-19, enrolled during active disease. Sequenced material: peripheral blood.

The CDR3 loop reads CASSREDTQYF. The CDR3 DNA reads TGTGCCAGCAGCAGGGAGGATACGCAGTATTTT. This chain uses TRBV5-6 with TRBJ2-3; tentative D call: TRBD2 (5 bases). Germline V gene data show CDR1 as SGHDT and CDR2 as YYEEEE. The V end lost 4 bases, the J end lost 6 bases, and 6 bases lay between the germline ends. This CDR3 region has 11 residues.